Below, one T cell receptor (beta chain) is given with its context. The antigen is undetermined. This sample stems from a study of cytomegalovirus exposure and HLA in healthy donors. Study conclusions and caveats: More clonal expansion characterized HLA-associated TCR beta chains than equally common others in a later analysis.

60 Vbeta and 13 Jbeta primers were used in PCR. Assay used: immunoSEQ multiplex PCR; TCRdb lists only in-frame clones, some missing. The sample records 100,000 to 150,000 clones, around 83% being singletons. The germline V gene has CDR1 SGHAT and CDR2 FQNNGV. V lost 4 bases and J lost 0, with 10 bases in between. This CDR3 contains 15 residues. Input material: PBMCs. The chain has TRBV11-2 and TRBJ1-3; the D gene is possibly TRBD1 (5 bases). The clonotype was recovered from a man in his fifties in good health and CMV-seronegative. The CDR3 DNA reads TGTGCCAGCAGCTATTTCGGGGGCTCTGGAAACACCATATATTTT. Residues: CASSYFGGSGNTIYF.